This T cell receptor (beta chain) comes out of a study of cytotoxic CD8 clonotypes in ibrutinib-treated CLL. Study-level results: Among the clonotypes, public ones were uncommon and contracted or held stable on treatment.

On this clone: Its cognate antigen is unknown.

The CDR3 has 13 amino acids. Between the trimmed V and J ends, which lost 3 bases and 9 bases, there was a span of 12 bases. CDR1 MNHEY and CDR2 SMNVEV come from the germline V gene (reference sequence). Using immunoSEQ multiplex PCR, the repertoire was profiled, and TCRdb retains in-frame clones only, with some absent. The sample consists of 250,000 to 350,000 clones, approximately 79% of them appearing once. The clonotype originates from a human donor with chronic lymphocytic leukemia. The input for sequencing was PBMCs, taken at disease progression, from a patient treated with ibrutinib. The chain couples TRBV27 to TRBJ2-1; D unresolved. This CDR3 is CASSFIRVREQFF. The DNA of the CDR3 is TGTGCCAGCAGTTTTATTAGGGTGCGTGAGCAGTTCTTC.